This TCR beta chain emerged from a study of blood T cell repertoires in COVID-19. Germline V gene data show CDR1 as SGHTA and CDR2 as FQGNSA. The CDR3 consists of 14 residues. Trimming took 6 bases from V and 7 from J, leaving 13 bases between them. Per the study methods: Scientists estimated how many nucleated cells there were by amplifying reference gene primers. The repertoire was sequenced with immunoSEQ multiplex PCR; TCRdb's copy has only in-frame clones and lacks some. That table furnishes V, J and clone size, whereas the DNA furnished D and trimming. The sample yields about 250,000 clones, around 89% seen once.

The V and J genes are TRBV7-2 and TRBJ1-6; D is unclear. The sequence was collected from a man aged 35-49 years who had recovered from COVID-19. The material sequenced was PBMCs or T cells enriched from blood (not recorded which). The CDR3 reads CASRGGTANSPLHF. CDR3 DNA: TGTGCCAGCAGGGGTGGCACAGCAAATTCACCCCTCCACTTT.